The rows below give T cell receptor beta chains drawn from one sample of a study of molecular identifiers for immune sequencing clone quantification. From the PCR reads, TCRdb called clonotypes with MiXCR, one entry per CDR3 protein. Among 550,000 to 750,000 distinct CDR3 sequences listed, about 20% were seen once. The sample comprised naive CD8+ T cells from blood, with Jurkat cell RNA spiked in. The receptors come from a human donor in good health. Some libraries in this study had Jurkat cell RNA spiked in. Each CDR3 is given with its conserved first and last residue. Each record gives: D gene, clone size, V gene, J gene, CDR3 DNA, CDR3 protein. A D gene is named only where the DNA matches it firmly. Where a row states a size, it is once, few, many or the class of an expanded clone; other rows omit it.

.	.	TRBV5-1	TRBJ2-2	TGCGCCAGCAGCTTATATTCCGAAGCCGGGGAGCTGTTTTTT	CASSLYSEAGELFF
.	.	TRBV6-5	TRBJ2-1	TGTGCCAGCAGTTACTCGGGGTCTCTTGAGCAGTTCTTC	CASSYSGSLEQFF
TRBD2	many	TRBV9	TRBJ2-3	TGTGCCAGCAGCGCGCGGTCTGGTCTAGCGGGATCAGATACGCAGTATTTT	CASSARSGLAGSDTQYF
.	.	TRBV4-3	TRBJ2-6	TGCGCCAGCAGCCTACGCGCGGGGCCTGGGGCCAACGCCCTGACTTTC	CASSLRAGPGANALTF
.	.	TRBV19	TRBJ2-7	TGTGCCAGTAGTAGGCTAGGAGAGCCCGAGCAGTACTTC	CASSRLGEPEQYF
.	many	TRBV29-1	TRBJ1-1	TGCAGCGTTGAAGATCTCAGCCCGAACACTGAAGCTTTCTTT	CSVEDLSPNTEAFF
.	few	TRBV9	TRBJ2-3	TGTGCCAGCAGCTCCCAGGAAGATACGCAGTATTTT	CASSSQEDTQYF
.	.	TRBV5-1	TRBJ1-3	TGCGCCAGCGGCGGTGTGGGGGAATCGGCTCACCTCAACTCTGGAAACACCATATATTTT	CASGGVGESAHLNSGNTIYF
.	.	TRBV7-9	TRBJ2-7	TGTGCCAGCACCCCCCCCGGCATGCCCTACGAGCAGTACTTC	CASTPPGMPYEQYF
TRBD2	.	TRBV6-5	TRBJ2-1	TGTGCCAGCAGTTCGGAAAGCGGGAGACATGAGCAGTTCTTC	CASSSESGRHEQFF
.	.	TRBV28	TRBJ1-6	TGTGCCAGCAGTCCCCGGGCCACCTATAATCCACCCCTCCACTTT	CASSPRATYNPPLHF
.	.	TRBV30	TRBJ2-7	TGTGCCTGGAGCGAGACCGGGACGTTTTACGAGCAGTACTTC	CAWSETGTFYEQYF
.	many	TRBV7-2	TRBJ2-3	TGTGCCAGCAGCGGTCCCAGGGGTCCTAAGGTAGATACGCAGTATTTT	CASSGPRGPKVDTQYF
.	many	TRBV6-6	TRBJ1-5	TGTGCCAGCAGCCAGACAGAATATAGCAATCAGCCCCAGCATTTT	CASSQTEYSNQPQHF
.	few	TRBV20-1	TRBJ2-5	TGCAGTGCTAGAGCCGTGCGGGCCACTCCCAAAGAGACCCAGTACTTC	CSARAVRATPKETQYF